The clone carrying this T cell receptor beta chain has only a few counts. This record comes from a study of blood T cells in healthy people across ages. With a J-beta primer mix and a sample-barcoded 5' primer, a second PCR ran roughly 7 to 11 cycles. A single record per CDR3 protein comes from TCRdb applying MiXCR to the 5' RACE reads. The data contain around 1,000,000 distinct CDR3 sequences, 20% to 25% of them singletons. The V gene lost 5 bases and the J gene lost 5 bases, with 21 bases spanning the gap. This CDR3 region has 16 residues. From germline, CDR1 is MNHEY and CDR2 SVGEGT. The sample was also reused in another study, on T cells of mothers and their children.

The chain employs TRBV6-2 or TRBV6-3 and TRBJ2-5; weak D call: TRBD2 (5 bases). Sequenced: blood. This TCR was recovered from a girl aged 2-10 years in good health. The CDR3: CASSRLTSLAAETQYF. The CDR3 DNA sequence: TGTGCCAGCAGTCGACTAACCTCTCTCGCGGCGGAGACCCAGTACTTC.